This passage covers 9 T cell receptor beta chains from one sample sequenced in a study of T cell changes during pregnancy in multiple sclerosis. Profiling relied on immunoSEQ multiplex PCR, and the TCRdb table lists in-frame clones only, not all of them. Among 60,000 to 85,000 clones listed, approximately 94% were seen once. The specimen comprised peripheral blood, sampled in the third trimester of pregnancy. The origin of the receptors is a female donor with multiple sclerosis, enrolled in a pregnancy study.

The genes are TRBV4-1 and TRBJ1-2; TRBD1 might be the D (5 bases). The CDR3 is 16 amino acids. The V and J ends lost 1 base and 0 bases respectively, with 12 bases between them. Per germline, CDR1 MGHRA and CDR2 YSYEKL. Here the CDR3 DNA reads TGCGCCAGCAGCCAAGGGGGGGACGGAGCTAACTATGGCTACACCTTC. Amino acid sequence: CASSQGGDGANYGYTF.

The rearrangement uses TRBV7-3 and TRBJ2-1, with TRBD2 matching over 12 bases. The CDR3 has 15 residues. CDR1 is SGHTA and CDR2 is FQGTGA in the germline V gene. The J segment lost 3 bases and the V segment lost 4 bases, leaving 1 base of the junction unmatched. The CDR3 region has the DNA TGTGCCAGCAGCTCACTAGCGGGGGGCTACAATGAGCAGTTCTTC. Translating it yields CASSSLAGGYNEQFF.

V is TRBV29-1 and J is TRBJ1-6; 9 nucleotides agree with TRBD1. CDR3 length equals 15 residues. Germline CDR1 reads SQVTM; CDR2 reads ANQGSEA. J was trimmed by 5 bases and V by 7 bases; bases with no gene match: 9. CDR3 DNA sequence: TGCAGCGCAACGGCGGGGACAGGGAATAATTCACCCCTCCACTTT. Amino acid sequence: CSATAGTGNNSPLHF.

The V call is TRBV30, the J call TRBJ2-1, with 8 bases that match TRBD2. Losses at the gene ends were 0 bases for V and 5 bases for J; bases not matched to a gene: 3. This CDR3 comprises 14 residues. The germline CDR1 and CDR2 sequences are GTSNPN and SVGIG (reference sequence). The CDR3 region is CAWSVGGGHNEQFF. In DNA form, the CDR3 reads TGTGCCTGGAGTGTAGGCGGGGGGCACAATGAGCAGTTCTTC.

The J gene is TRBJ2-1, the V gene TRBV2; 10 bases agree with TRBD2. This CDR3 is built from 15 residues. The germline V gene encodes CDR1 SNHLY and CDR2 FYNNEI. V was clipped by 3 bases and J by 10 bases; unmatched bases: 9. In DNA, the CDR3 is TGTGCCAGCAGTGAGGGGCTAGCGGGGGCCTCCGAGCAGTTCTTC. This encodes CASSEGLAGASEQFF.

The chain joins TRBV5-4 to TRBJ1-1; no reliable D call. CDR1 SGHNT and CDR2 YYREEE come from the germline V gene (reference sequence). V gave up 5 bases and J gave up 3 bases, with 17 bases separating them. The CDR3 consists of 15 residues. CDR3 residues: CASSPFLRRDTEAFF. The DNA for the CDR3 is TGTGCCAGCAGTCCCTTCCTACGGAGGGACACTGAAGCTTTCTTT.

The chain uses TRBV19 and TRBJ1-1; a possible D gene is TRBD1 (5 bases). V was pared by 3 bases and J by 0 bases, with 20 bases between. The CDR3 has 18 residues. CDR1 and CDR2 from the germline V gene are LNHDA and SQIVND (reference sequence). The CDR3, as DNA: TGTGCCAGTAGTATTCTGCTGGGAGGAGGGGCGGTGAACACTGAAGCTTTCTTT. Protein product: CASSILLGGGAVNTEAFF.

V gene TRBV5-1 combines with J gene TRBJ2-3, with a weak D call TRBD1 (6 bases). V was pared by 4 bases and J by 2 bases, with 14 bases between. The germline V gene encodes CDR1 SGHRS and CDR2 YFSETQ. The CDR3 sequence is 15 residues long. CDR3 region: CASSLTGFLTDTQYF. CDR3 bases: TGCGCCAGCAGCCTAACAGGGTTTCTCACAGATACGCAGTATTTT.

V gene TRBV28 combines with J gene TRBJ2-1; TRBD2 might be the D (7 bases). Germline-derived CDR1 and CDR2 are MDHEN and SYDVKM. This CDR3 spans 16 amino acids. The V gene lost 5 bases and the J gene lost 1 base, with 15 bases spanning the gap. CDR3 nucleotides: TGTGCCAGCAGTCCACCGGGGGGCACATCCTACAATGAGCAGTTCTTC. Its translation is CASSPPGGTSYNEQFF. The whole variable domain, remainder taken from reference TRBV28 and TRBJ2-1, is DVKVTQSSRYLVKRTGEKVFLECVQDMDHENMFWYRQDPGLGLRLIYFSYDVKMKEKGDIPEGYSVSREKKERFSLILESASTNQTSMYLCASSPPGGTSYNEQFFGPGTRLTVL.